This TCR beta chain was obtained from a study of cytomegalovirus exposure and HLA in healthy donors. Study-level results: Researchers reportedly found TCR beta sequences accurately predicted most subjects' HLA-A and HLA-B alleles. Other equally common chains were less clonally expanded than HLA-associated TCR beta chains, a later analysis showed.

Primers for the PCR totalled 60 Vbeta and 13 Jbeta. Original processing notes: Later reanalysis found around 84 million unique TCR beta chains, roughly 10 million of them shared. Data came from immunoSEQ multiplex PCR; TCRdb stores just in-frame clones and leaves some out. The D gene and trimming were derived from the DNA, and the V and J assignments and clone size from that table. The sample consists of around 130,000 clones, 75% to 90% of them appearing once. Worth noting for this clone: What it binds is unknown.

Sequencing was carried out using PBMCs. The TCR was taken from a woman in her twenties or thirties in good health and CMV-seropositive.

The CDR3 coding sequence is TGTGCCAGCAGCTCAAACCCGGCGGCCCAGCATTTT. The encoded protein is CASSSNPAAQHF. The chain couples TRBV7-2 to TRBJ1-5, with D hard to call. V was pared by 4 bases and J by 11 bases, with 12 bases between. The CDR3 spans 12 residues. Looked up from germline, CDR1 is SGHTA and CDR2 is FQGNSA.